This TCR beta chain was captured by sequencing in a study of identical twins. General study points: With abundant cord blood beta clonotypes, insertions were fewer; memory repertoires showed no such pattern.

TCRdb reanalysed the 5' RACE reads using MiXCR and keeps one entry per CDR3 protein. The sample lists 1.5 million to 2 million distinct CDR3 sequences; more than 30% were seen once. CDR3 size: 16 residues. From germline, CDR1 is SGDLS and CDR2 YYNGEE. Losses at the gene ends were 4 bases for V and 3 bases for J; bases not matched to a gene: 7. This clonotype was recorded at least ten times. Antigen specificity is unknown. Material: cord blood. J is TRBJ2-3 and V is TRBV9; 11 nucleotides line up with TRBD2. This receptor was obtained from a newborn girl in good health. In DNA form, the CDR3 reads TGTGCCAGCAGCCCCCGTGCTAGCGGGGGGACAGATACGCAGTATTTT. Translation gives CASSPRASGGTDTQYF.